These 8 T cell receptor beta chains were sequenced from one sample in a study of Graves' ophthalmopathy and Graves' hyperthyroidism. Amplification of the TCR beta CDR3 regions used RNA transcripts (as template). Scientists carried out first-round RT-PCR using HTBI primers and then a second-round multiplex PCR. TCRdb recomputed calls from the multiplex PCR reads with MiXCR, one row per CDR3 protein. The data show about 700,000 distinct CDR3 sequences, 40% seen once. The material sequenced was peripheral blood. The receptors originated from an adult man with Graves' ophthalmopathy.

The CDR3 loop reads CASTSIGGGQQETQYF. In DNA form, the CDR3 reads TGTGCCAGCACCTCAATAGGGGGAGGACAGCAAGAGACCCAGTACTTC. The chain is built from TRBV12-3 or TRBV12-4 and TRBJ2-5; D may correspond to TRBD1 or TRBD2 (6 bases each). The CDR3 is 16 residues long. The V gene lost 7 bases and the J gene lost 2 bases, with 20 bases spanning the gap.

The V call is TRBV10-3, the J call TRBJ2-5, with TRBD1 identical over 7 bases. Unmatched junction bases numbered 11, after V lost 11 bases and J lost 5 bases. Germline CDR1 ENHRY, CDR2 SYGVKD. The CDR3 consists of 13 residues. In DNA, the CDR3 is TGTGCCTCAAAGGACAGGCCCCAGGAGACCCAGTACTTC. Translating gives CASKDRPQETQYF.

This CDR3 is CASSLLQAGGSYEQYF. In DNA, the CDR3 is TGTGCCAGCAGCTTATTACAAGCGGGAGGGTCCTACGAGCAGTACTTC. The chain carries TRBV7-9 and TRBJ2-7; 10 bases match TRBD2. V shed 2 bases, J shed 1 base, and the junction held 5 bases outside the gene matches. CDR3 length: 16 residues. The germline V gene encodes CDR1 SEHNR and CDR2 FQNEAQ (reference sequence).

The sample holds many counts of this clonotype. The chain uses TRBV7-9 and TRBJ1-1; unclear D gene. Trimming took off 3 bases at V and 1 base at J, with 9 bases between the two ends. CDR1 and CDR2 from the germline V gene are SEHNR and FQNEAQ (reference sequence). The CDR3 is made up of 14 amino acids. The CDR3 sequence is CASSFPIPNTEAFF. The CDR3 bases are TGTGCCAGCAGCTTCCCCATCCCGAACACTGAAGCTTTCTTT. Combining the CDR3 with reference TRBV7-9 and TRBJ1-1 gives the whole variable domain DTGVSQNPRHKITKRGQNVTFRCDPISEHNRLYWYRQTLGQGPEFLTYFQNEAQLEKSRLLSDRFSAERPKGSFSTLEIQRTEQGDSAMYLCASSFPIPNTEAFFGQGTRLTVV.

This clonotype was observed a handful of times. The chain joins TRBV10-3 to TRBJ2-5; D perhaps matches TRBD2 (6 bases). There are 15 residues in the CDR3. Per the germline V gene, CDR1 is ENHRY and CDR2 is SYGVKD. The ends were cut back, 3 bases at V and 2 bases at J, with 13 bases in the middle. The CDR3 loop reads CAISEEGGGQETQYF. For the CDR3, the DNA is TGTGCCATCAGTGAAGAGGGTGGGGGGCAAGAGACCCAGTACTTC.

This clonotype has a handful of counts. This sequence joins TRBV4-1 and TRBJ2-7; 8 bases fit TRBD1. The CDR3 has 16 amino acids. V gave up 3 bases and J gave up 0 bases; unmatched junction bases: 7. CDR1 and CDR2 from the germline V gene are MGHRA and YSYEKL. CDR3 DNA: TGCGCCAGCAGCCAGAACCGGGACAGGCTCTCCTACGAGCAGTACTTC. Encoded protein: CASSQNRDRLSYEQYF.

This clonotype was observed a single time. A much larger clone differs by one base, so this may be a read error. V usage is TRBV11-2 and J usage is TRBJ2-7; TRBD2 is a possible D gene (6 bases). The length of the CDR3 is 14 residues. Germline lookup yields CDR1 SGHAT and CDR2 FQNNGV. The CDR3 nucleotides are TGTGCCAGCAGCCGGGGACTTAGCTCCTTCGAGCAGTACTTC. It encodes CASSRGLSSFEQYF.

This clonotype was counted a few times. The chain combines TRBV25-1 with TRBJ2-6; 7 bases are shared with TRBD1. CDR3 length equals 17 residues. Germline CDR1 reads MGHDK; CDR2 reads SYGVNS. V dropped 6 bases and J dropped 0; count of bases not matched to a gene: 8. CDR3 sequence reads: CASRETGYSSGANVLTF. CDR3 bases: TGTGCCAGCAGGGAGACAGGGTACAGCTCTGGGGCCAACGTCCTGACTTTC.